These T cell receptor beta chains were read from a single sample in a study of early stage breast cancer tumors. TCRdb's copy holds only in-frame clones and misses some; the assay was immunoSEQ multiplex PCR. There are 65,000 to 75,000 clones in the sample; about 85% occur only once, and roughly 4.7% lies in the top ten. The specimen sequenced was blood. These TCRs come from a person aged 40-50 years with breast cancer. The CDR3 runs from the conserved cysteine through the conserved F or W. The order of the fields is D gene, V gene, J gene, clone size, CDR3 protein, CDR3 DNA. D genes are given only for firm matches. Clone sizes are given selectively: once, few, many, or a class where the clone is expanded.

D gene: TRBD2; V gene: TRBV2; J gene: TRBJ2-3; clone size: -; CDR3 protein: CASGRAEWDTDTQYF; CDR3 DNA: TGTGCCAGCGGGAGGGCCGAGTGGGACACAGATACGCAGTATTTT
D gene: TRBD1; V gene: TRBV19; J gene: TRBJ2-5; clone size: -; CDR3 protein: CASSIPGQGARGETQYF; CDR3 DNA: TGTGCCAGTAGTATACCGGGACAGGGGGCGAGGGGAGAGACCCAGTACTTC
D gene: -; V gene: TRBV18; J gene: TRBJ2-5; clone size: -; CDR3 protein: CASSPPQKTQYF; CDR3 DNA: TGTGCCAGCTCACCACCGCAGAAGACCCAGTACTTC
D gene: -; V gene: TRBV14; J gene: TRBJ2-7; clone size: -; CDR3 protein: CASSQAPSSYEQYF; CDR3 DNA: TGTGCCAGCAGCCAAGCCCCAAGCTCCTACGAGCAGTACTTC
D gene: -; V gene: TRBV2; J gene: TRBJ1-5; clone size: -; CDR3 protein: CASSEGTKGSNQPQHF; CDR3 DNA: TGTGCCAGCAGTGAAGGGACAAAAGGGAGCAATCAGCCCCAGCATTTT
D gene: -; V gene: TRBV5-4; J gene: TRBJ2-7; clone size: -; CDR3 protein: CASSRAGYEQYF; CDR3 DNA: TGTGCCAGCAGCCGAGCAGGGTACGAGCAGTACTTC
D gene: -; V gene: TRBV5-6; J gene: TRBJ1-5; clone size: -; CDR3 protein: CASSFQGSNQPQHF; CDR3 DNA: TGTGCCAGCAGCTTTCAAGGGAGCAATCAGCCCCAGCATTTT
D gene: -; V gene: TRBV19; J gene: TRBJ2-6; clone size: few; CDR3 protein: CASSSDSGANVLTF; CDR3 DNA: TGTGCCAGTAGCTCAGATTCAGGGGCCAACGTCCTGACTTTC
D gene: TRBD2; V gene: TRBV5-4; J gene: TRBJ2-7; clone size: -; CDR3 protein: CASSGTSGLTEQYF; CDR3 DNA: TGTGCCAGCAGCGGGACTAGCGGGTTGACCGAGCAGTACTTC
D gene: -; V gene: TRBV5-1; J gene: TRBJ2-2; clone size: -; CDR3 protein: CASSLVTGHTGELFF; CDR3 DNA: TGCGCCAGCAGCTTGGTTACGGGACACACCGGGGAGCTGTTTTTT
D gene: -; V gene: TRBV29-1; J gene: TRBJ1-5; clone size: -; CDR3 protein: CSVQGTNNQPQHF; CDR3 DNA: TGCAGCGTTCAGGGCACGAACAATCAGCCCCAGCATTTT
D gene: TRBD1; V gene: TRBV7-3; J gene: TRBJ2-7; clone size: once; CDR3 protein: CASSSGQGKGEQYF; CDR3 DNA: TGTGCCAGCAGCTCAGGACAGGGGAAGGGCGAGCAGTACTTC
D gene: -; V gene: TRBV5-1; J gene: TRBJ1-4; clone size: once; CDR3 protein: CASSLGLTTNEKLFF; CDR3 DNA: TGCGCCAGCAGCCTAGGACTCACAACTAATGAAAAACTGTTTTTT
D gene: TRBD1; V gene: TRBV28; J gene: TRBJ2-7; clone size: -; CDR3 protein: CASSPGGTGFYYEQYF; CDR3 DNA: TGTGCCAGCAGCCCAGGTGGGACAGGGTTTTACTACGAGCAGTACTTC
D gene: TRBD2; V gene: TRBV11-2; J gene: TRBJ2-7; clone size: -; CDR3 protein: CASSLVLAAFYEQYF; CDR3 DNA: TGTGCCAGCAGCTTAGTTCTAGCGGCGTTCTACGAGCAGTACTTC
D gene: TRBD1; V gene: TRBV2; J gene: TRBJ1-2; clone size: -; CDR3 protein: CASSRDREVDGYTF; CDR3 DNA: TGTGCCAGCAGTCGGGACAGGGAGGTAGATGGCTACACCTTC
D gene: -; V gene: TRBV20-1; J gene: TRBJ2-5; clone size: few; CDR3 protein: CSAREMETQYF; CDR3 DNA: TGCAGTGCTAGGGAGATGGAGACCCAGTACTTC
D gene: -; V gene: TRBV23-1; J gene: TRBJ2-2; clone size: -; CDR3 protein: CASSQLGTGELFF; CDR3 DNA: TGCGCCAGCAGTCAATTAGGTACCGGGGAGCTGTTTTTT
D gene: TRBD1; V gene: TRBV7-9; J gene: TRBJ2-5; clone size: few; CDR3 protein: CASSFGQGETQYF; CDR3 DNA: TGTGCCAGCAGCTTTGGACAGGGAGAGACCCAGTACTTC
D gene: TRBD2; V gene: TRBV29-1; J gene: TRBJ2-1; clone size: -; CDR3 protein: CSVLASGSFFEQFF; CDR3 DNA: TGCAGCGTCCTCGCTAGCGGGAGTTTTTTTGAGCAGTTCTTC